This T cell receptor beta chain was sequenced for a study of T cell repertoires in cytomegalovirus infection. Looking at the study overall: A matching HLA type, together with CMV infection, was signaled by public TCR beta signatures. Broader study findings: There were carriers of CMV plus the relevant HLA, and cumulative public TCR beta family frequency identified them.

TCRdb re-derived calls from the reads in MiXCR, one entry per CDR3 protein. The table has roughly 720,000 distinct CDR3 sequences, roughly 36% seen once. Regarding this clonotype: Its antigen remains unknown.

Germline V gene sequence: CDR1 WSHSY, CDR2 SAAADI. This CDR3 contains 17 residues. The J segment lost 8 bases and the V segment lost 2 bases, leaving 15 bases of the junction unmatched. This sequence originates from a human donor in good health (CMV status not recorded). Some clones in this sample may be carry-over from other donors' samples. Sequencing was carried out using PBMCs. The rearrangement uses TRBV10-2 and TRBJ1-5; 7 nucleotides match TRBD1. The CDR3 region has the DNA TGCGCCAGCAGTGAGGTTGACGCGACAGGGACGGGTGAGCCCCAGCATTTT. The encoded protein is CASSEVDATGTGEPQHF.